This passage covers 30 T cell receptor beta chains from one sample sequenced in a study of CD8+ T cells in alopecia areata. cDNA serving as the sequencing template came from extracted, reverse transcribed RNA. The protocol was immunoSEQ multiplex PCR, while the TCRdb copy is restricted to in-frame clones and leaves out a portion. The table lists tens of thousands of clones, about 80% of them singletons. The specimen was NKG2D-low CD8+ T cells sorted from blood. The receptors stem from a human donor with alopecia areata.

This chain uses TRBV9 with TRBJ2-7, with a weak D call TRBD1 (6 bases). Per the germline V gene, CDR1 is SGDLS and CDR2 is YYNGEE. V was trimmed by 3 bases and J by 4 bases, leaving 11 bases between them. This CDR3 is 13 amino acids long. The CDR3 DNA sequence: TGTGCCAGCAGCGGTGAGGGGGAGTACGAGCAGTACTTC. Translating gives CASSGEGEYEQYF.

The rearrangement uses TRBV4-1 and TRBJ2-5; 7 bases agree with TRBD1. V lost 3 bases and J lost 2; bases outside the gene matches: 6. CDR1 and CDR2 from the germline V gene are MGHRA and YSYEKL. The CDR3 extends over 15 amino acids. The CDR3, as DNA: TGCGCCAGCAGCCAGGGGACAGTTTTGCAAGAGACCCAGTACTTC. This encodes CASSQGTVLQETQYF.

The rearrangement joins TRBV7-2 to TRBJ2-7; 7 nucleotides align to TRBD2. The CDR3 is made up of 14 amino acids. In germline, CDR1 is SGHTA, CDR2 FQGNSA. J was trimmed by 4 bases and V by 4 bases; bases with no gene match: 7. The CDR3 DNA is TGTGCCAGCAGCTCGGGACTATTACCTTACGAGCAGTACTTC. Amino acid sequence: CASSSGLLPYEQYF.

V gene TRBV7-8 combines with J gene TRBJ2-7; 9 nucleotides agree with TRBD2. The V gene's germline CDR1 is SGHVS and CDR2 FQNEAQ. V shed 1 base and J 6 bases; nucleotides not matched to a gene: 4. The CDR3 is 14 amino acids. The CDR3 nucleotides are TGTGCCAGCAGCTTAGTTCTAGCGGGACGCGAGCAGTACTTC. Translated, it gives CASSLVLAGREQYF.

J is TRBJ2-1 and V is TRBV19; D unresolved. With 3 bases removed from V and 10 bases from J, the gap between germline ends came to 13 bases. CDR1 is LNHDA, CDR2 SQIVND, per germline (reference sequence). The CDR3 is 13 residues long. The CDR3 DNA follows: TGTGCCAGTAGTATTTACCGTCCGAGCGAGCAGTTCTTC. It is translated as CASSIYRPSEQFF.

This chain joins TRBV6-5 and TRBJ2-4, with TRBD2 matching over 8 bases. The germline gives CDR1 MNHEY, CDR2 SVGAGI. This CDR3 has 15 residues. The J segment lost 8 bases and the V segment lost 2 bases, leaving 8 bases of the junction unmatched. The CDR3 nucleotides are TGTGCCAGCAGTTACCCCGGCAGCGGGGGACACATTCAGTACTTC. It yields the protein CASSYPGSGGHIQYF.

The chain links TRBV30 to TRBJ1-1; D is unresolved. Germline V CDR1 and CDR2: GTSNPN, SVGIG (reference sequence). V lost 1 base, J lost 4 bases, and 7 bases lay in between. CDR3 length equals 12 residues. Written as DNA, the CDR3 is TGTGCCTGGAGTGGCGGTAGCACTGAAGCTTTCTTT. Protein product: CAWSGGSTEAFF.

By share, this clone ranks as large (0.1 to 1%). The chain uses TRBV25-1 and TRBJ2-1; 8 bases match TRBD1. The CDR3 is 15 amino acids. In germline, CDR1 is MGHDK, CDR2 SYGVNS. After removal of 6 bases from V and 0 bases from J, the junction contained 4 bases not matched to a gene. The CDR3 reads CASSRGQGSYNEQFF. The DNA for the CDR3 is TGTGCCAGCAGCCGCGGACAGGGCTCCTACAATGAGCAGTTCTTC.

The J gene is TRBJ2-5, the V gene TRBV6-5; 14 bases agree with TRBD2. This CDR3 is 14 amino acids long. Germline CDR1 is MNHEY and CDR2 is SVGAGI. The J segment lost 3 bases and the V segment lost 8 bases, leaving 2 bases of the junction unmatched. The DNA of the CDR3 is TGTGCCAGCCAGACTAGCGGGGGGGAAGAGACCCAGTACTTC. Protein product: CASQTSGGEETQYF.

The chain has TRBV29-1 and TRBJ2-1; 13 nucleotides match TRBD2. This CDR3 comprises 16 residues. V was pared by 3 bases and J by 9 bases, with 11 bases of the junction left unmatched. Germline V gives CDR1 SQVTM, CDR2 ANQGSEA. The CDR3 here is CSVEGLAGMLDSEQFF. In DNA form, the CDR3 reads TGCAGCGTTGAGGGACTAGCGGGAATGTTAGATAGTGAGCAGTTCTTC.

The chain links TRBV5-1 to TRBJ1-1, with D perhaps TRBD1 (6 bases). Germline loops: CDR1 SGHRS, CDR2 YFSETQ. This CDR3 has 15 amino acids. Trimming removed 2 bases from V and 4 bases from J, with 15 bases in between. The CDR3 spells CASSFVSGVATEAFF. CDR3 sequence (DNA): TGCGCCAGCAGCTTTGTATCAGGGGTTGCCACTGAAGCTTTCTTT. Full variable domain (missing parts from reference TRBV5-1 and TRBJ1-1): KAGVTQTPRYLIKTRGQQVTLSCSPISGHRSVSWYQQTPGQGLQFLFEYFSETQRNKGNFPGRFSGRQFSNSRSEMNVSTLELGDSALYLCASSFVSGVATEAFFGQGTRLTVV.

J is TRBJ2-5 and V is TRBV6-1; D not certain. This CDR3 has 14 residues. Germline CDR1 reads MNHNS; CDR2 reads SASEGT. V lost 1 base and J 5 bases, leaving 11 bases between the germline ends. The CDR3 coding sequence is TGTGCCAGCAGTGAAGGGTCCCCCAGTGAGACCCAGTACTTC. This gives the protein CASSEGSPSETQYF.

The V gene is TRBV11-2, the J gene TRBJ2-1; D not resolved. The V end was cut by 7 bases, the J end by 1 base, with 17 bases between. The CDR3 has 16 residues. Germline V lookup: CDR1 SGHAT, CDR2 FQNNGV. CDR3: CASTPFPTESYNEQFF. The CDR3, as DNA: TGTGCCAGCACCCCCTTCCCGACGGAATCCTACAATGAGCAGTTCTTC.

The J gene is TRBJ2-3, the V gene TRBV5-1, with 9 bases identical to TRBD1. V dropped 0 bases and J dropped 6; count of bases not matched to a gene: 8. Germline V gene sequence: CDR1 SGHRS, CDR2 YFSETQ. The CDR3 is 16 residues long. CDR3 amino acids: CASSLATGDRADTQYF. The DNA of the CDR3 is TGCGCCAGCAGCTTGGCTACGGGGGACAGGGCGGATACGCAGTATTTT.

The V gene is TRBV10-3, the J gene TRBJ1-2; no firm D call. Germline CDR1 is ENHRY and CDR2 is SYGVKD. Trimming took 4 bases from V and 11 from J, leaving 11 bases between them. The CDR3 loop spans 11 amino acids. This chain's CDR3 is CAISGAGEYTF. The DNA of the CDR3 is TGTGCCATCAGTGGGGCCGGGGAATACACCTTC.

This clone was picked up a small number of times. This sequence joins TRBV25-1 and TRBJ2-7; D not resolved. The germline V and J ends were trimmed by 6 bases and 6 bases, with 12 bases remaining between them. Germline assignment: CDR1 MGHDK and CDR2 SYGVNS. This CDR3 has 12 amino acids. The CDR3 sequence is CASSGRRLEQYF. The CDR3 DNA follows: TGTGCCAGCAGCGGACGGCGTCTCGAGCAGTACTTC.

This clone came up once. The gene calls are TRBV15 and TRBJ2-7; 9 positions match TRBD1. The J segment lost 4 bases and the V segment lost 3 bases, leaving 7 bases of the junction unmatched. The germline V gene encodes CDR1 LNHNV and CDR2 YYDKDF (reference sequence). This CDR3 has 15 residues. The CDR3: CATSSFDRGAYEQYF. The CDR3, as DNA: TGTGCCACCAGCAGTTTTGACAGGGGGGCTTACGAGCAGTACTTC.

Here the CDR3 reads CASSYGPADTQYF. The DNA for the CDR3 is TGTGCCAGCAGTTACGGTCCCGCAGATACGCAGTATTTT. The rearrangement joins TRBV6-5 to TRBJ2-3, with unresolved D. The CDR3 has 13 amino acids. Trimming shortened V by 2 bases and J by 4 bases, and 7 bases separated the two germline ends. Germline V gene data show CDR1 as MNHEY and CDR2 as SVGAGI.

This clone was found a few times. The chain couples TRBV7-9 to TRBJ1-5; perhaps TRBD1 as D (5 bases). Trimming shortened V by 5 bases and J by 0 bases, and 14 bases separated the two germline ends. Per the germline V gene, CDR1 is SEHNR and CDR2 is FQNEAQ (reference sequence). The CDR3 has 16 amino acids. The CDR3 DNA follows: TGTGCCAGCAGCATCAGGGTTTTTTATAGCAATCAGCCCCAGCATTTT. It translates to CASSIRVFYSNQPQHF. Using reference TRBV7-9 and TRBJ1-5 for the parts outside the CDR3, the full variable domain is DTGVSQNPRHKITKRGQNVTFRCDPISEHNRLYWYRQTLGQGPEFLTYFQNEAQLEKSRLLSDRFSAERPKGSFSTLEIQRTEQGDSAMYLCASSIRVFYSNQPQHFGDGTRLSIL.

This clone was found a few times. The chain recombines TRBV7-2 with TRBJ2-1, with 10 bases aligning to TRBD2. The CDR3 consists of 14 residues. J gave up 8 bases and V 3 bases, and 4 bases lay outside the gene matches. Germline V gene data show CDR1 as SGHTA and CDR2 as FQGNSA. Here the CDR3 DNA reads TGTGCCAGCAGCTTGGGACTAGCGAACGATGAGCAGTTCTTC. Its protein product is CASSLGLANDEQFF.

The V and J genes are TRBV19 and TRBJ2-1; 11 bases match TRBD1. V shed 1 base and J 7 bases; nucleotides not matched to a gene: 3. The CDR3 runs to 15 residues. Germline CDR1 LNHDA, CDR2 SQIVND (reference sequence). The chain's CDR3 is CASSIVGTGGNEQFF. The CDR3 DNA reads as TGTGCCAGTAGTATAGTTGGGACAGGGGGTAATGAGCAGTTCTTC.

In its sample, this clone ranks as medium-sized. This rearrangement joins TRBV6-4 to TRBJ2-2, with 8 bases fitting TRBD2. J was trimmed by 5 bases and V by 6 bases; bases with no gene match: 5. Germline V CDR1 and CDR2: MRHNA, SNTAGT. The CDR3 is made up of 14 amino acids. In DNA form, the CDR3 reads TGTGCCAGCAGCCCAGCGGGGGAAACCGGGGAGCTGTTTTTT. Translated, it gives CASSPAGETGELFF.

V is TRBV5-6 and J is TRBJ1-1, with D maybe TRBD1 (5 bases). This CDR3 has 14 amino acids. Per the germline V gene, CDR1 is SGHDT and CDR2 is YYEEEE. V lost 2 bases and J lost 0, with 8 bases in between. The CDR3: CASSFWGLNTEAFF. The DNA for the CDR3 is TGTGCCAGCAGCTTTTGGGGACTGAACACTGAAGCTTTCTTT.

The chain uses TRBV6-5 and TRBJ1-2, with a possible D match to TRBD1 (6 bases). Trimming stripped 3 bases from V and 2 bases from J, with 13 bases between. The CDR3 sequence is 15 residues long. Germline CDR1 MNHEY, CDR2 SVGAGI. The CDR3 here is CASSYSSTGNYGYTF. The CDR3, as DNA: TGTGCCAGCAGTTATAGTTCGACAGGCAACTATGGCTACACCTTC.

This clone qualifies as medium-sized. The chain employs TRBV19 and TRBJ2-2, with D possibly being TRBD1 or TRBD2 (5 bases each). The germline V gene encodes CDR1 LNHDA and CDR2 SQIVND (reference sequence). V shed 7 bases and J shed 3 bases, with 15 bases lying between them. The CDR3 loop spans 15 amino acids. The CDR3 protein is CASIPPGTDTGELFF. DNA for the CDR3: TGTGCCAGTATCCCACCAGGGACGGACACCGGGGAGCTGTTTTTT.

V usage is TRBV7-9 and J usage is TRBJ1-3, with 10 bases aligning to TRBD1. The CDR3 is made up of 17 amino acids. The junction had 11 bases not matched to a gene; V was cut back by 5 bases and J by 4 bases. CDR1 and CDR2 (germline): SEHNR, FQNEAQ (reference sequence). CDR3 nucleotides: TGTGCCAGCAGCCACCTTTCGGGGACAGGGGACGGAAACACCATATATTTT. Encoded protein: CASSHLSGTGDGNTIYF.

The chain links TRBV25-1 to TRBJ2-7; D might be TRBD2 (6 bases). This CDR3 is built from 15 residues. With 2 bases removed from V and 2 bases from J, the gap between germline ends came to 13 bases. Germline values: CDR1 MGHDK, CDR2 SYGVNS. CDR3 sequence reads: CASSELGGTAYEQYF. The CDR3, as DNA: TGTGCCAGCAGTGAACTAGGAGGGACGGCCTACGAGCAGTACTTC.

The chain combines TRBV6-5 with TRBJ2-7; D remains unclear. Germline CDR1 MNHEY, CDR2 SVGAGI. The CDR3 is 14 residues long. Between the trimmed V and J ends, which lost 2 bases and 3 bases, there was a span of 11 bases. The CDR3 region is CASSYNSGRYEQYF. The CDR3 DNA reads as TGTGCCAGCAGTTACAACAGTGGGCGCTACGAGCAGTACTTC.

This clone was seen a single time. The chain is built from TRBV4-2 and TRBJ2-7; 10 positions match TRBD2. V dropped 0 bases and J dropped 7; count of bases not matched to a gene: 9. The CDR3 runs 16 residues. CDR1 LGHNA and CDR2 YNFKEQ come from the germline V gene. The CDR3 is CASSQDRSGGAEEQYF. CDR3 nucleotide sequence: TGTGCCAGCAGCCAAGATCGAAGCGGGGGGGCCGAGGAGCAGTACTTC.

This sequence joins TRBV4-3 and TRBJ2-7; weak D call: TRBD2 (6 bases). The CDR3 contains 15 residues. Germline CDR1 reads LGHNA; CDR2 reads YSLEER. V gave up 1 base and J gave up 0 bases, with 10 bases separating them. CDR3 sequence (DNA): TGCGCCAGCAGCCAAGTACCGGGGGACTCCTACGAGCAGTACTTC. Residues: CASSQVPGDSYEQYF.